Listed here are 8 T cell receptor beta chains from one sample, sequenced in a study of beta chain features in type 1 diabetes. General study findings and limits: Patients with Type 1 diabetes showed moderately but significantly shorter TCRB CDR3s in all four CD4+ subsets.

The entirety of the isolated RNA underwent reverse transcription, so expressed TCRB transcripts were sequenced. Data came from immunoSEQ multiplex PCR; TCRdb stores just in-frame clones and leaves some out. The table includes more than 300,000 clones, roughly 12% detected once. Which antigens these TCRs recognize remains unknown. The sequencing sample was made of naive CD4+ T cells from blood. These receptors were collected from a woman in her late teens or twenties with type 1 diabetes.

The chain combines TRBV7-9 with TRBJ2-7; tentatively, D is TRBD2 (6 bases). V was trimmed by 1 base and J by 4 bases, leaving 11 bases between them. Germline V gene data show CDR1 as SEHNR and CDR2 as FQNEAQ (reference sequence). The CDR3 spans 14 residues. The CDR3 reads CASSLGREVYEQYF. In DNA form, the CDR3 reads TGTGCCAGCAGCTTAGGGAGGGAGGTATACGAGCAGTACTTC.

In this sample, this clone turned up a few times. The genes are TRBV11-2 and TRBJ2-1, with a possible D match to TRBD2 (6 bases). The CDR3 spans 16 residues. Germline CDR1 is SGHAT and CDR2 is FQNNGV. V lost 6 bases, J lost 3 bases, and 18 bases lay in between. The CDR3 sequence is CASSLRDSAYYNEQFF. Here the CDR3 DNA reads TGTGCCAGCAGTCTCCGGGACTCAGCGTACTACAATGAGCAGTTCTTC.

This clone turned up a few times. The chain links TRBV6-5 to TRBJ2-1; possibly TRBD1 for D (6 bases). The V gene's germline CDR1 is MNHEY and CDR2 SVGAGI. The CDR3 has 14 amino acids. V was clipped by 0 bases and J by 5 bases, with 8 bases between them. CDR3 DNA: TGTGCCAGCAGTTACTCGGGACACAACAATGAGCAGTTCTTC. Its translation: CASSYSGHNNEQFF.

This sequence joins TRBV5-6 and TRBJ1-2; a weak D match, TRBD1 (5 bases). Trimming took 2 bases from V and 6 from J, leaving 17 bases between them. Germline CDR1 is SGHDT and CDR2 is YYEEEE. The CDR3 consists of 15 residues. The CDR3 DNA follows: TGTGCCAGCAGCTTCGACCCACCTCCGACAGATGGCTACACCTTC. It yields the protein CASSFDPPPTDGYTF.

The CDR3 sequence: CATSRDLAIRGYTF. The CDR3 DNA sequence: TGTGCCACCAGCAGAGATTTGGCCATCAGGGGCTACACCTTC. V usage is TRBV15 and J usage is TRBJ1-2; D is unresolved. Trimming left V 0 bases short and J 8 bases short, with 13 bases between. Germline CDR1 reads LNHNV; CDR2 reads YYDKDF (reference sequence). The CDR3 has 14 amino acids.

The V and J genes are TRBV7-2 and TRBJ2-5, with 7 bases that match TRBD2. After removal of 6 bases from V and 7 bases from J, the junction contained 5 bases not matched to a gene. The germline CDR1 and CDR2 sequences are SGHTA and FQGNSA. CDR3 length equals 12 residues. The DNA for the CDR3 is TGTGCCAGCAGGGAGACTAGCTCGACCCAGTACTTC. Translated: CASRETSSTQYF.

The chain joins TRBV2 to TRBJ1-5; D call uncertain. The CDR3 has 13 residues. Trimming shortened V by 11 bases and J by 3 bases, and 14 bases separated the two germline ends. Germline V gene sequence: CDR1 SNHLY, CDR2 FYNNEI. The CDR3 sequence: CAGAWEDNQPQHF. The CDR3 DNA is TGTGCCGGAGCATGGGAGGACAATCAGCCCCAGCATTTT.

This clone has more than one count but fewer than ten. V is TRBV5-6 and J is TRBJ2-5, with TRBD2 identical over 12 bases. CDR1 and CDR2 from the germline V gene are SGHDT and YYEEEE. Trimming took 4 bases from V and 5 from J; bases not matched to a gene: 12. The CDR3 loop spans 17 amino acids. The CDR3 bases are TGTGCCAGCAGCCCACAGATACTAGCGGGAGGAGGCGAGACCCAGTACTTC. Its translation: CASSPQILAGGGETQYF.